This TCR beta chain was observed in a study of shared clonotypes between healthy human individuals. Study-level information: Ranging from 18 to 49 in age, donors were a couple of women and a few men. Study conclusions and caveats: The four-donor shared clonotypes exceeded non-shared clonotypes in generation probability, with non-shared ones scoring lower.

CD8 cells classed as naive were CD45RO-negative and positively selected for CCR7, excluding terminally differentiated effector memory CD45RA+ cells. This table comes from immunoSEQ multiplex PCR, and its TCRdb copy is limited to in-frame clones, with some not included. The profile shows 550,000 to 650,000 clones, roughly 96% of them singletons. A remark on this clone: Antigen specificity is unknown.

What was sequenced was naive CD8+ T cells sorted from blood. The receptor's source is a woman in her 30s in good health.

The CDR3 coding sequence is TGTGCCAGCAGGCCGGCGGTGGACGGTTCCTACGAGCAGTACTTC. This sequence encodes CASRPAVDGSYEQYF. The chain has TRBV13 and TRBJ2-7, with no clear D. V was trimmed by 6 bases and J by 1 base, leaving 16 bases between them. Per the germline V gene, CDR1 is PRHDT and CDR2 is FYEKMQ (reference sequence). The CDR3 length is 15 residues.